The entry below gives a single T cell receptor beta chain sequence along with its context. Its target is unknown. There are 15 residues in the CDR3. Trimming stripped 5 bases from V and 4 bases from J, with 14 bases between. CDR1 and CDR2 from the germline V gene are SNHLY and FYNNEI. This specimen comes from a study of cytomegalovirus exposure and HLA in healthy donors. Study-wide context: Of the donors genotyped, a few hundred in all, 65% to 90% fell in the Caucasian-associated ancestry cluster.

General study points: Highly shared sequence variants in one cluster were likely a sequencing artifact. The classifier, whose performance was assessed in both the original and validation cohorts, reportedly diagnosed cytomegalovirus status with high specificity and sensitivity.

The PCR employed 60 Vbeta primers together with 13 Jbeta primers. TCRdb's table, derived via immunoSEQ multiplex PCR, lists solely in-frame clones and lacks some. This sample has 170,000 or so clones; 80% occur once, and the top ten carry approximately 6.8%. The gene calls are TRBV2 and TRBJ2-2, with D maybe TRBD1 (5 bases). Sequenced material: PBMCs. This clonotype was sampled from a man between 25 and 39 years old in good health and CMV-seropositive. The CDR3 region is CASSRADRSTGELFF. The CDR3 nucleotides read TGTGCCAGCAGTCGGGCAGACAGAAGCACCGGGGAGCTGTTTTTT.